This TCR beta chain was captured in a study of PD-L1 blockade in urothelial cancer. Across the whole study: Analysis of blood occurred 3 weeks (second dose) and 6 weeks after treatment start. Median T cell yield per blood sample was about 140,000 cells.

Every PCR received spiked-in synthetic TCR analog templates. The data were produced by immunoSEQ multiplex PCR, yet TCRdb's version contains in-frame clones alone and is incomplete. The top ten clones hold under 2.5% of a sample with 50,000 to 55,000 clones, 88% of them seen once. The V segment lost 6 bases and the J segment 1 base; nucleotides outside the gene matches: 8. The CDR3 sequence is 15 residues long. CDR1 LNHDA and CDR2 SQIVND come from the germline V gene (reference sequence). This sample's time point: peripheral blood 6 weeks after treatment start. The specimen was PBMCs, collected around atezolizumab (anti-PD-L1) treatment. The chain combines TRBV19 with TRBJ2-7; the match to TRBD1 covers 8 bases. The TCR comes from a man in his sixties with urothelial cancer. CDR3 coding DNA: TGTGCCAGTAGAAAGGTAGGACAGGGATCCTACGAGCAGTACTTC. It specifies CASRKVGQGSYEQYF.